This T cell receptor beta chain comes out of a study of blood T cell repertoires in COVID-19 (dated by TCRdb to 2020 to 2022). For the study in its entirety: The collaborator samples originated in the United States, Italy and Spain and spanned the acute and convalescent phases of COVID-19. The material from the prospective study consisted of cDNA or gDNA derived from T cells, B-cell-depleted T cells, or PBMCs. The dataset comprised deeply sampled blood TCRbeta repertoires from subjects exposed to, actively infected with, or recovered from COVID-19. A freely available public database, intended as a resource for researchers studying the immune response to SARS-CoV-2, is where the repertoires were released. Samples were obtained from the ongoing ImmuneRACE study (first 160 participants) and from about 1,300 subjects provided by 6 global collaborators. A de-identified subject ID, COVID-19 status, age in years and sex were almost always included in the sample metadata. Where available, HLA class I and class II types were taken from metadata supplied by the sample provider and were not determined by assay-based typing.

Whole blood was collected in K2EDTA tubes by collaborating institutions according to the institutions' own protocols. For TCRbeta analysis, collaborators shipped samples as frozen whole blood, isolated PBMCs, or DNA extracted from either of those sample types. Compared with germline, V lacks 8 bases and J lacks 4 bases; bases without a gene match: 10. In the germline V gene (reference sequence), CDR1 corresponds to GTSNPN and CDR2 to SVGIG. Spanning cysteine to phenylalanine, the CDR3 consists of 13 amino acids. Of the read, only the CDR3 DNA is kept; its 39 bases are in frame from base 1. Regarding this clone: Its target antigen remains unknown. Base qualities were left out, and no much larger clone turns up one base away.

Broad study findings and their caveats: How much clinical and demographic metadata was included differed by source and by participant, and the metadata was provided uncurated.

TCRbeta CDR3 regions were amplified from genomic DNA by means of the immunoSEQ Assay, a bias-controlled multiplex PCR. Per the source publication's procedure: The number of nucleated cells in each sample was estimated by amplification of reference gene primers within the assay. To quantify the absolute abundance of each unique TCRbeta CDR3 rearrangement, sequence reads were collapsed and filtered. For each sample, productive Simpson clonality was calculated as the square root of Simpson's diversity index over productive rearrangements. TCRdb holds this immuneACCESS table with in-frame rearrangements only. Some clones are missing; in checked studies, unresolved V genes explain under half, and the rest has no known cause. That table furnishes V, J and clone size, whereas the DNA furnished D and trimming. Present in this sample are hundreds of thousands of clones, around four fifths of which were seen just once. The ten largest clones add up to 4% of the sample.

This chain joins TRBV30 to TRBJ1-2; the central 7 bases match TRBD1. Sequenced: peripheral blood. The source of this sequence is a woman between 40 and 55 years old with active or convalescent COVID-19. The DNA sequence is as follows: TGTGCCGCCCCCCAGGGGGTGACCTATGGCTACACCTTC. Translated, it reads CAAPQGVTYGYTF.